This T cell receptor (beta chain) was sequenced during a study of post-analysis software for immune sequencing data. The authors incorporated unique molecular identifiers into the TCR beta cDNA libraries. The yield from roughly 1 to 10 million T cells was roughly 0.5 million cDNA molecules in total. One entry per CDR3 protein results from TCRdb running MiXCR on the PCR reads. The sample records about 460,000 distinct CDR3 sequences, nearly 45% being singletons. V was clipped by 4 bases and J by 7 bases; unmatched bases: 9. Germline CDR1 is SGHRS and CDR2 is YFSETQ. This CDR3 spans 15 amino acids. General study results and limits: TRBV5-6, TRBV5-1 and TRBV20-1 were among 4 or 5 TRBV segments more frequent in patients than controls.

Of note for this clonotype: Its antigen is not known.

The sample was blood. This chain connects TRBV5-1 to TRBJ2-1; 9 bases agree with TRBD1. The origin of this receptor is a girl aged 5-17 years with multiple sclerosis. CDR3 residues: CASSAGQGIENEQFF. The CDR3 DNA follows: TGCGCCAGCAGCGCGGGACAGGGAATAGAGAATGAGCAGTTCTTC.